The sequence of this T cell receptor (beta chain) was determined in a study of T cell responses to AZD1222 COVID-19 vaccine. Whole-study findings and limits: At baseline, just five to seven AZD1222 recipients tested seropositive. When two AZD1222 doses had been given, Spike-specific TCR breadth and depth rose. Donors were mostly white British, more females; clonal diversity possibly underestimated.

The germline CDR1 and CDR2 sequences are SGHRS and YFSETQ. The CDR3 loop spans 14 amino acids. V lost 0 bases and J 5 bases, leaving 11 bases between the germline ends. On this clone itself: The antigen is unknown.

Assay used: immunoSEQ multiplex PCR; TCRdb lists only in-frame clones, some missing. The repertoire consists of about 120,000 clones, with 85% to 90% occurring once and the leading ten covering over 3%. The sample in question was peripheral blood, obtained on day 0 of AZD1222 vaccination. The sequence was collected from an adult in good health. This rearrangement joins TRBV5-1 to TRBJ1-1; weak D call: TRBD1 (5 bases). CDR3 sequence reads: CASSLAGRGTEAFF. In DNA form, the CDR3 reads TGCGCCAGCAGCTTGGCAGGGAGAGGGACTGAAGCTTTCTTT.